This T cell receptor beta chain was sequenced in a study of T cell changes during pregnancy in multiple sclerosis. Some clones are missing from TCRdb's copy, which holds only in-frame ones; the method was immunoSEQ multiplex PCR. The table lists tens of thousands of clones, roughly 94% of them singletons, with 0.58% in the top ten. Germline V gene lookup returns CDR1 SQVTM and CDR2 ANQGSEA. V was pared by 3 bases and J by 0 bases, with 9 bases between. There are 14 residues in the CDR3. The TCR was taken from a female donor with multiple sclerosis, enrolled in a pregnancy study. Sequences were derived from peripheral blood, sampled in the third trimester of pregnancy. This chain connects TRBV29-1 to TRBJ2-1; D perhaps matches TRBD2 (5 bases). CDR3 sequence: CSVDSRGSYNEQFF. DNA for the CDR3: TGCAGCGTTGACAGTCGGGGCTCCTACAATGAGCAGTTCTTC.